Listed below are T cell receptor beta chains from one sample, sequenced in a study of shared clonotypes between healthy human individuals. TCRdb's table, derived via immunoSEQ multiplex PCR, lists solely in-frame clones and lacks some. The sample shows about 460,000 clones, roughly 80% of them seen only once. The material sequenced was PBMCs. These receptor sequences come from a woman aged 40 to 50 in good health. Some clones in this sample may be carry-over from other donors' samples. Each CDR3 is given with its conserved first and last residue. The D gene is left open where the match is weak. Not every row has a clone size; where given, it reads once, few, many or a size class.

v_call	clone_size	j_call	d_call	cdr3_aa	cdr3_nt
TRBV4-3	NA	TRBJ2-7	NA	CASSPGTGNSYEQYF	TGCGCCAGCAGCCCTGGCACGGGGAACTCGTACGAGCAGTACTTC
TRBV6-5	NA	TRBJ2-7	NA	CASSYRAESYEQYF	TGTGCCAGCAGTTACCGGGCGGAGTCCTACGAGCAGTACTTC
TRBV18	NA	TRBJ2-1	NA	CASSPPPGLSYNEQFF	TGTGCCAGCTCACCCCCGCCTGGCTTGTCCTACAATGAGCAGTTCTTC
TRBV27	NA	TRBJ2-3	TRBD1	CASSSPGRGSRSGDTQYF	TGTGCCAGCAGTTCCCCTGGCAGGGGGTCTCGTTCTGGAGATACGCAGTATTTT
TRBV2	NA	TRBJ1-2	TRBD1	CASSGDSYGYTF	TGTGCCAGCAGCGGGGACAGCTATGGCTACACCTTC
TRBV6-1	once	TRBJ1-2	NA	CASSELRFGAFGGYTF	TGTGCCAGCAGTGAATTGAGGTTCGGGGCATTCGGTGGATACACCTTC
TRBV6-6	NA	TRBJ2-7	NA	CASSPQAYEQYF	TGTGCCAGCAGCCCACAGGCCTACGAGCAGTACTTC
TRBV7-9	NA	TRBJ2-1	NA	CASSLSGSHNEQFF	TGTGCCAGCAGCTTGAGCGGCTCCCACAATGAGCAGTTCTTC
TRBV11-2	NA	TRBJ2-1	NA	CASSLERQYNEQFF	TGTGCCAGCAGCTTAGAACGTCAGTACAATGAGCAGTTCTTC
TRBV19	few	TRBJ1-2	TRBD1	CASKRTGGNYGYTF	TGTGCCAGTAAAAGGACAGGGGGAAACTATGGCTACACCTTC
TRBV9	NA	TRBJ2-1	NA	CASSVVGSYNEQFF	TGTGCCAGCAGCGTAGTAGGCTCCTACAATGAGCAGTTCTTC
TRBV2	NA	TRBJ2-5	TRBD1	CASSPGGRSETQYF	TGTGCCAGCAGCCCAGGGGGTCGGTCGGAGACCCAGTACTTC
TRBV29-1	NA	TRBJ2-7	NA	CSVVAASSYEQYF	TGCAGCGTTGTCGCGGCGTCCTCCTACGAGCAGTACTTC
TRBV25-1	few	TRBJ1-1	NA	CASSGVRGSATEAFF	TGTGCCAGCAGTGGCGTAAGGGGGTCTGCCACTGAAGCTTTCTTT
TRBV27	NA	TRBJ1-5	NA	CASSPSHNQPQHF	TGTGCCAGCAGCCCATCCCACAATCAGCCCCAGCATTTT
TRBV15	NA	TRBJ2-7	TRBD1	CATSRNRDSTYEQYF	TGTGCCACCAGCAGAAACCGGGACAGCACATACGAGCAGTACTTC
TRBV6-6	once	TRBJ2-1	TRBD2	CASTAWGGEGNEQFF	TGTGCCAGCACTGCGTGGGGAGGGGAGGGCAATGAGCAGTTCTTC
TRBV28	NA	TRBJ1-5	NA	CASSGAQGYQPQHF	TGTGCCAGCAGTGGGGCCCAAGGCTATCAGCCCCAGCATTTT
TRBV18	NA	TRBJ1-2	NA	CASSPETGGGYTF	TGTGCCAGCTCACCTGAGACTGGGGGTGGCTACACCTTC
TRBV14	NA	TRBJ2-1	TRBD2	CASRKLAGNEQFF	TGTGCCAGCAGGAAACTAGCGGGCAATGAGCAGTTCTTC
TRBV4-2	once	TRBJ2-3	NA	CASSQDRGARRTDTQYF	TGTGCCAGCAGCCAAGATCGGGGGGCTAGACGCACAGATACGCAGTATTTT
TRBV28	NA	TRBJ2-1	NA	CASRQGYNEQFF	TGTGCCAGCCGGCAGGGCTACAATGAGCAGTTCTTC
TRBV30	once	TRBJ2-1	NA	CAWSFLGGNTYNEQFF	TGTGCCTGGAGTTTCCTCGGCGGGAACACCTACAATGAGCAGTTCTTC
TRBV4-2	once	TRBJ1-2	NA	CASSQAQGEAYGYTF	TGTGCCAGCAGCCAAGCCCAAGGGGAGGCCTATGGCTACACCTTC
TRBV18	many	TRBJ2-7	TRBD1	CASSPLGQGIYEQYF	TGTGCCAGCTCACCCCTCGGACAGGGGATCTACGAGCAGTACTTC
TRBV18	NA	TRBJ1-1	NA	CASSPLTINTEAFF	TGTGCCAGCTCACCACTAACAATTAACACTGAAGCTTTCTTT
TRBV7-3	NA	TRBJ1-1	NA	CASSPAGSIQAFF	TGTGCCAGCAGCCCGGCAGGGAGCATTCAAGCTTTCTTT
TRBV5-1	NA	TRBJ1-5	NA	CASSLDSNQPQHF	TGCGCCAGCAGCCTTGATAGCAATCAGCCCCAGCATTTT
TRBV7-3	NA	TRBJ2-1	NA	CASSPTLISYNEQFF	TGTGCCAGCAGCCCCACACTCATATCCTACAATGAGCAGTTCTTC
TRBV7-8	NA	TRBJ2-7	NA	CASSLGAVPWEQYF	TGTGCCAGCAGCTTAGGGGCGGTCCCTTGGGAGCAGTACTTC
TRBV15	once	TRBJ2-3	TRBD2	CATSRGLAGVGDTQYF	TGTGCCACCAGCAGAGGACTAGCGGGAGTGGGAGATACGCAGTATTTT
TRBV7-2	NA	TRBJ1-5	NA	CASSLLAGANQPQHF	TGTGCCAGCAGCTTACTGGCAGGGGCCAATCAGCCCCAGCATTTT
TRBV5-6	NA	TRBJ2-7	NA	CASSPSHSYEQYF	TGTGCCAGCAGTCCGAGCCACTCCTACGAGCAGTACTTC
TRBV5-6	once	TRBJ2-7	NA	CASSFGRDVAGQYF	TGTGCCAGCAGCTTCGGGCGGGATGTGGCAGGGCAGTACTTC
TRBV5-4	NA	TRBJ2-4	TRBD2	CASSLTSGGDIQYF	TGTGCCAGCAGCTTGACTAGCGGGGGGGACATTCAGTACTTC
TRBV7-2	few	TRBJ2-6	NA	CASSIDPASGANVLTF	TGTGCCAGCAGCATCGATCCCGCCTCTGGGGCCAACGTCCTGACTTTC
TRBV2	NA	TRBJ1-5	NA	CASSGTENSNQPQHF	TGTGCCAGCAGTGGGACAGAGAATAGCAATCAGCCCCAGCATTTT
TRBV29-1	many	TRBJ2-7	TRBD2	CSVEDDRGGYEQYF	TGCAGCGTTGAAGATGATCGGGGGGGCTACGAGCAGTACTTC
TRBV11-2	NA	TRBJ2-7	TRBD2	CASSLLAGAVYEQYF	TGTGCCAGCAGCCTCTTAGCGGGGGCCGTCTACGAGCAGTACTTC
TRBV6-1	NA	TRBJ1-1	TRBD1	CASTIDRGNTEAFF	TGTGCCAGCACCATAGACAGGGGGAACACTGAAGCTTTCTTT
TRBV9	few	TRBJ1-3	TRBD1	CASSAETGAGNTIYF	TGTGCCAGCAGCGCGGAAACAGGGGCCGGAAACACCATATATTTT
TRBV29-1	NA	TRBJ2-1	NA	CSVAGGNLGNEQFF	TGCAGCGTTGCAGGCGGGAACCTAGGAAATGAGCAGTTCTTC
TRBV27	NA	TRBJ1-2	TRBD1	CASSPRQGNYGYTF	TGTGCCAGCAGTCCCCGACAGGGTAACTATGGCTACACCTTC
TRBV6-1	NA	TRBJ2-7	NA	CASSEPAGAALYYEQYF	TGTGCCAGCAGTGAACCCGCGGGGGCGGCCCTATACTACGAGCAGTACTTC
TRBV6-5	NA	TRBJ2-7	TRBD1	CASRGQGAVEQYF	TGTGCCAGCAGGGGACAGGGGGCCGTCGAGCAGTACTTC
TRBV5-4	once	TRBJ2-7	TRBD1	CASSPGQGTGRDEQYF	TGTGCCAGCAGCCCTGGACAGGGAACTGGGCGCGACGAGCAGTACTTC
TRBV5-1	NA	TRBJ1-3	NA	CASSLGGVGGRGNTIYF	TGCGCCAGCAGCTTGGGCGGCGTTGGCGGTCGAGGAAACACCATATATTTT
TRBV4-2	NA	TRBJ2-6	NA	CASSQAQGSGANVLTF	TGTGCCAGCAGCCAGGCACAGGGCTCTGGGGCCAACGTCCTGACTTTC
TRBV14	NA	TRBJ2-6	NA	CASSQIGAGANVLTF	TGTGCCAGCAGCCAAATAGGGGCTGGGGCCAACGTCCTGACTTTC
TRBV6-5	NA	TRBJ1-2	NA	CASSSRRKSSNYGYTF	TGTGCCAGCAGTTCCCGACGGAAGAGTTCTAACTATGGCTACACCTTC
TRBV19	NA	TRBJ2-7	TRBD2	CASSIGSGSSYEQYF	TGTGCCAGTAGTATTGGTAGCGGGAGCTCCTACGAGCAGTACTTC
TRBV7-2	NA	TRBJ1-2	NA	CASSLAGSYGYTF	TGTGCCAGCAGCTTAGCGGGGTCGTATGGCTACACCTTC
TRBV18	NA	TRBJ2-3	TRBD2	CASSGTSGSRPDTQYF	TGTGCCAGCTCAGGGACTAGCGGGAGTCGCCCAGATACGCAGTATTTT